This paragraph covers one T cell receptor beta chain sequence. Profiling relied on immunoSEQ multiplex PCR, and the TCRdb table lists in-frame clones only, not all of them. Here the sample spans 200,000 to 300,000 clones, around 85% being singletons. Trimming pared 3 bases from V and 3 bases from J, leaving 15 bases between. Germline V gene sequence: CDR1 GTSNPN, CDR2 SVGIG (reference sequence). CDR3 size: 15 residues. Cohort placement rested on clinical history that participants reported themselves. This sample is drawn from a study of blood T cell repertoires in COVID-19. The sample taken for sequencing was PBMCs or T cells enriched from blood (not recorded which). The genes are TRBV30 and TRBJ2-1; a possible D gene is TRBD2 (6 bases). This sequence originates from a woman between 35 and 50 years old with acute COVID-19. This chain's CDR3 is CAWRLLAGHYNEQFF. For the CDR3, the DNA is TGTGCCTGGAGGCTACTGGCGGGGCACTACAATGAGCAGTTCTTC.